This TCR beta chain stems from a study of OX40 agonist ivuxolimab in advanced cancers. V lost 5 bases to trimming and J lost 4 bases, with 14 bases between them. CDR3 length equals 14 residues. Germline values: CDR1 LNHDA, CDR2 SQIVND (reference sequence). The method was immunoSEQ multiplex PCR; TCRdb's version includes in-frame clones alone and lacks a portion of them. The sample has some 65,000 clones, approximately 90% seen once; the top ten hold approximately 2%. The TCR was taken from an adult with an advanced solid tumor such as melanoma, head and neck, liver or kidney cancer. The chain employs TRBV19 and TRBJ1-2; the D gene is possibly TRBD1 (5 bases). The sequencing used CD4+ or CD8+ T cells sorted from blood, collected in a trial of the OX40 agonist ivuxolimab. The DNA of the CDR3 is TGTGCCAGTAGTCCCTTGGACACCGGCTATGGCTACACCTTC. The encoded protein is CASSPLDTGYGYTF.